The rows below give T cell receptor beta chains drawn from one sample of a study of CD8+CD57+ T cells in acquired aplastic anemia. TCRdb passed the reads through MiXCR, listing each CDR3 protein once. The sample lists 42,000 or so distinct CDR3 sequences; around 67% were seen once. The sequenced sample consisted of sorted CD4+, CD8+, or CD8+CD57+ T cells (not recorded which) from PBMCs. These receptors all stem from a human donor in good health, serving as a control. Each CDR3 is given with its conserved first and last residue. The order of the fields is V gene, J gene, D gene, clone size, CDR3 length, CDR3 protein, CDR3 DNA. D genes are given only for firm matches. Clone sizes are given selectively: once, few, many, or a class where the clone is expanded.

V: TRBV11-1
J: TRBJ2-1
D: TRBD1
size: NA
length: 14
CDR3: CASKTGSMWNEQFF
DNA: TGTGCCAGTAAGACAGGGTCAATGTGGAATGAGCAGTTCTTC

V: TRBV7-2
J: TRBJ2-3
D: NA
size: few
length: 12
CDR3: CASSRQSDTQYF
DNA: TGTGCCAGCAGCCGGCAGTCAGATACGCAGTATTTT

V: TRBV27
J: TRBJ1-5
D: NA
size: many
length: 15
CDR3: CASSLYNGDNQPQHF
DNA: TGTGCCAGCAGTTTATACAATGGCGACAATCAGCCCCAGCATTTT

V: TRBV4-1
J: TRBJ1-2
D: NA
size: NA
length: 14
CDR3: CASSQDGDTYGYTF
DNA: TGCGCCAGCAGCCAAGATGGGGACACCTATGGCTACACCTTC

V: TRBV15
J: TRBJ1-2
D: NA
size: few
length: 15
CDR3: CATSRGKGLTSGYTF
DNA: TGTGCCACCAGCAGAGGAAAGGGCTTGACGAGTGGCTACACCTTC

V: TRBV19
J: TRBJ1-6
D: NA
size: NA
length: 14
CDR3: CASSAWADNSPLHF
DNA: TGTGCCAGTTCCGCTTGGGCAGATAATTCACCCCTCCACTTT

V: TRBV2
J: TRBJ2-5
D: TRBD1
size: NA
length: 15
CDR3: CASSQTGAQLETQYF
DNA: TGTGCCAGCAGCCAAACAGGGGCCCAGCTGGAGACCCAGTACTTC

V: TRBV7-7
J: TRBJ2-5
D: NA
size: NA
length: 14
CDR3: CASSLFAGQETQYF
DNA: TGTGCTAGCAGCTTATTCGCCGGACAAGAGACCCAGTACTTC

V: TRBV10-3
J: TRBJ1-4
D: TRBD1
size: NA
length: 15
CDR3: CAISGEQGNNEKLFF
DNA: TGTGCCATCAGTGGTGAACAGGGGAACAATGAAAAACTGTTTTTT

V: TRBV2
J: TRBJ1-6
D: TRBD1
size: NA
length: 14
CDR3: CASSDGQDNSPLHF
DNA: TGTGCCAGCAGTGACGGACAGGATAATTCACCCCTCCACTTT

V: TRBV2
J: TRBJ2-1
D: NA
size: NA
length: 12
CDR3: CASRQGYNEQFF
DNA: TGTGCCAGCAGGCAGGGGTACAATGAGCAGTTCTTC

V: TRBV6-5
J: TRBJ1-1
D: NA
size: NA
length: 14
CDR3: CASSYARVNTEAFF
DNA: TGTGCCAGCAGTTACGCGAGGGTGAACACTGAAGCTTTCTTT

V: TRBV2
J: TRBJ1-1
D: NA
size: NA
length: 13
CDR3: CASSPRENTEAFF
DNA: TGTGCCAGCAGTCCGAGGGAGAACACTGAAGCTTTCTTT

V: TRBV29-1
J: TRBJ1-1
D: NA
size: NA
length: 14
CDR3: CSTRGPGMDTEAFF
DNA: TGCAGCACCCGGGGCCCCGGGATGGACACTGAAGCTTTCTTT

V: TRBV19
J: TRBJ1-5
D: TRBD1
size: NA
length: 14
CDR3: CASSLTGGRQPQHF
DNA: TGTGCCAGTAGCTTGACAGGGGGCCGGCAGCCCCAGCATTTT

V: TRBV2
J: TRBJ1-5
D: TRBD1
size: NA
length: 15
CDR3: CASSEDRGADQPQHF
DNA: TGTGCCAGCAGTGAAGACAGGGGGGCTGATCAGCCCCAGCATTTT

V: TRBV7-6
J: TRBJ2-5
D: NA
size: NA
length: 13
CDR3: CASSFSGDETQYF
DNA: TGTGCCAGCAGCTTTAGTGGCGACGAGACCCAGTACTTC

V: TRBV5-5
J: TRBJ2-4
D: NA
size: many
length: 15
CDR3: CASSLPGRPGNIQYF
DNA: TGTGCCAGCAGCTTACCGGGACGCCCCGGGAACATTCAGTACTTC

V: TRBV15
J: TRBJ2-1
D: NA
size: few
length: 13
CDR3: CATRDDRHNEQFF
DNA: TGTGCCACCAGGGACGACAGGCATAATGAGCAGTTCTTC

V: TRBV6-1
J: TRBJ2-7
D: NA
size: many
length: 13
CDR3: CASRTGTEYEQYF
DNA: TGTGCCAGCAGGACCGGGACCGAATACGAGCAGTACTTC

V: TRBV5-1
J: TRBJ2-3
D: NA
size: once
length: 20
CDR3: CASSLDKDGYLPQAADTQYF
DNA: TGCGCCAGCAGCTTGGACAAGGACGGTTACCTTCCCCAAGCTGCAGATACGCAGTATTTT

V: TRBV28
J: TRBJ2-7
D: NA
size: many
length: 16
CDR3: CASSFLQSLGSYEQYF
DNA: TGTGCCAGCAGTTTCCTACAGTCCTTGGGCTCCTACGAGCAGTACTTC

V: TRBV19
J: TRBJ1-4
D: NA
size: NA
length: 14
CDR3: CASRGAQTNEKLFF
DNA: TGTGCCAGTAGGGGGGCACAGACTAATGAAAAACTGTTTTTT

V: TRBV2
J: TRBJ2-1
D: TRBD2
size: NA
length: 15
CDR3: CASTLTSGVYNEQFF
DNA: TGTGCCAGCACTCTAACTAGCGGGGTCTACAATGAGCAGTTCTTC

V: TRBV28
J: TRBJ2-3
D: TRBD2
size: NA
length: 16
CDR3: CASSFLTSGGGDTQYF
DNA: TGTGCCAGCAGTTTTCTTACTAGCGGGGGGGGAGATACGCAGTATTTT

V: TRBV15
J: TRBJ2-7
D: NA
size: NA
length: 12
CDR3: CATSRGWGEQYF
DNA: TGTGCCACCAGCAGGGGATGGGGCGAGCAGTACTTC

V: TRBV4-3
J: TRBJ1-3
D: NA
size: NA
length: 15
CDR3: CASSQDRDIGNTIYF
DNA: TGCGCCAGCAGCCAAGACCGGGACATTGGAAACACCATATATTTT

V: TRBV5-4
J: TRBJ1-4
D: NA
size: many
length: 14
CDR3: CASSPVGFGEKLFF
DNA: TGTGCCAGCAGCCCGGTGGGTTTTGGGGAAAAACTGTTTTTT

V: TRBV10-3
J: TRBJ2-7
D: TRBD1
size: NA
length: 12
CDR3: CAISGQGYEQYF
DNA: TGTGCCATCAGCGGACAGGGGTACGAGCAGTACTTC

V: TRBV10-3
J: TRBJ1-2
D: NA
size: NA
length: 14
CDR3: CASSDGGGAKGYTF
DNA: TGTGCCAGCAGTGATGGGGGGGGGGCGAAGGGCTACACCTTC

V: TRBV20-1
J: TRBJ1-2
D: NA
size: NA
length: 12
CDR3: CSAPSGNYGYTF
DNA: TGCAGTGCTCCCTCAGGGAACTATGGCTACACCTTC

V: TRBV7-8
J: TRBJ1-5
D: NA
size: NA
length: 14
CDR3: CAGSLSGSNQPQHF
DNA: TGTGCCGGCAGCTTATCGGGCAGCAATCAGCCCCAGCATTTT

V: TRBV19
J: TRBJ2-7
D: TRBD1
size: NA
length: 15
CDR3: CASSRSDRGSYEQYF
DNA: TGTGCCAGTAGTAGGTCGGACAGGGGATCCTACGAGCAGTACTTC

V: TRBV6-1
J: TRBJ2-7
D: NA
size: NA
length: 14
CDR3: CASSETLALYEQYF
DNA: TGTGCCAGCAGTGAAACGTTAGCGCTTTACGAGCAGTACTTC

V: TRBV6-1
J: TRBJ1-1
D: NA
size: NA
length: 14
CDR3: CASSPDKQNTEAFF
DNA: TGTGCCAGCAGTCCGGACAAGCAGAACACTGAAGCTTTCTTT

V: TRBV5-4
J: TRBJ1-6
D: NA
size: NA
length: 16
CDR3: CASSSPGQLNNSPLHF
DNA: TGTGCCAGCAGCTCTCCGGGGCAGTTGAATAATTCACCCCTCCACTTT

V: TRBV7-3
J: TRBJ2-3
D: TRBD2
size: few
length: 15
CDR3: CASSLAGGDTVTQYF
DNA: TGTGCCAGCAGCTTAGCGGGGGGGGACACAGTTACGCAGTATTTT

V: TRBV30
J: TRBJ2-1
D: NA
size: many
length: 13
CDR3: CAWSVGQNNEQFF
DNA: TGTGCCTGGAGTGTTGGTCAAAACAATGAGCAGTTCTTC

V: TRBV20-1
J: TRBJ1-2
D: TRBD1
size: NA
length: 16
CDR3: CSVRGTGAFEWDGYTF
DNA: TGCAGTGTAAGAGGGACAGGCGCGTTCGAATGGGATGGCTACACCTTC